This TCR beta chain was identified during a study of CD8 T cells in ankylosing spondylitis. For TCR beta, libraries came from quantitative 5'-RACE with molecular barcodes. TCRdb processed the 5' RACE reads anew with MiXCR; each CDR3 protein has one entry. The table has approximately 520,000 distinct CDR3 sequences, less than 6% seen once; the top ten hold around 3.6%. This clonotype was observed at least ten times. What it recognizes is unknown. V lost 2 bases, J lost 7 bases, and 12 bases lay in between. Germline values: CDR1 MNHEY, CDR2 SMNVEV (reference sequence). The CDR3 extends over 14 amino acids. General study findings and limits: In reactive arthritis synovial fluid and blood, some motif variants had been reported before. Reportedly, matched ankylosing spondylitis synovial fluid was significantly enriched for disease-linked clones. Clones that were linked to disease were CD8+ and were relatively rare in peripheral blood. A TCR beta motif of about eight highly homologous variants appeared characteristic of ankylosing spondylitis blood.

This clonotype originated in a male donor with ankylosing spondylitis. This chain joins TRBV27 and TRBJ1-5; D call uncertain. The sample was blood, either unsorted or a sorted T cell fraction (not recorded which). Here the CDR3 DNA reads TGTGCCAGCAGTTTAGATCTGTACGGGCAGCCCCAGCATTTT. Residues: CASSLDLYGQPQHF.